The 2 T cell receptor beta chains below were found in one sample sequenced in a study of blood T cell repertoires in COVID-19. Clones were sequenced by immunoSEQ multiplex PCR, and TCRdb holds only the in-frame ones, with some missing. The table shows more than 45,000 clones, with about 84% occurring only once. Sequencing used peripheral blood. Every receptor here comes from a man between 40 and 49 years old with active COVID-19.

The chain uses TRBV5-1 and TRBJ2-7; unclear D gene. Deletions cut 0 bases from V and 5 bases from J, with 15 bases between. Looked up from germline, CDR1 is SGHRS and CDR2 is YFSETQ. This CDR3 is 15 amino acids long. CDR3 sequence reads: CASSLGGSNTHEQYF. The CDR3 DNA reads TGCGCCAGCAGCTTGGGAGGCTCGAATACCCACGAGCAGTACTTC.

V usage is TRBV2 and J usage is TRBJ1-4; D is unresolved. This CDR3 spans 14 amino acids. Germline V gene lookup returns CDR1 SNHLY and CDR2 FYNNEI. Trimming pared 6 bases from V and 6 bases from J, leaving 14 bases between. CDR3 loop: CASRKGGGYEKLFF. The CDR3 DNA reads TGTGCCAGCAGGAAGGGAGGCGGGTATGAAAAACTGTTTTTT.